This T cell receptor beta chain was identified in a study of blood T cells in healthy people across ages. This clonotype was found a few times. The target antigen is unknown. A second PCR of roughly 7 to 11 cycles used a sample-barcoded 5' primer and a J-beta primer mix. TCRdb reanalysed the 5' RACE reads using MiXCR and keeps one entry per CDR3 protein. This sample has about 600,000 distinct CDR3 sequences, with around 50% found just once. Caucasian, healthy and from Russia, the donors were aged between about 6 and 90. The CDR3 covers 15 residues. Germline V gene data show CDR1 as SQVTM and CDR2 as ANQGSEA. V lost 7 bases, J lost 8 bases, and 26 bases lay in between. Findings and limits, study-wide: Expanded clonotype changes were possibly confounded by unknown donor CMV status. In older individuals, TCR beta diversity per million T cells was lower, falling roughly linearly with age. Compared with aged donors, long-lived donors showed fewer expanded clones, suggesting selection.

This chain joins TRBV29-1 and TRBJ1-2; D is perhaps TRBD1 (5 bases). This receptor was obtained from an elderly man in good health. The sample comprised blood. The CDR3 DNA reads TGCAGCGCACTACTAAGCTACACAAGGGGCGGAGGCTACACCTTC. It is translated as CSALLSYTRGGGYTF.